This T cell receptor beta chain derives from a study of beta chain features in type 1 diabetes. Study-wide findings and caveats: Within each of all four CD4+ subsets, Type 1 diabetes patients had TCRB CDR3s that were moderately but significantly shorter. Reads derived from cDNA could over-represent cells showing high TCR expression.

V shed 6 bases and J shed 2 bases, with 26 bases lying between them. The germline gives CDR1 KGHSH, CDR2 LQKENI. There are 18 residues in the CDR3. Of the isolated RNA, all was reverse transcribed, and so the sequenced material was expressed TCRB transcripts. Sequenced by immunoSEQ multiplex PCR; TCRdb stores in-frame clones only, minus some. The table includes a few hundred thousand clones, around 14% detected once. Details on this clone: The antigen is unknown.

Researchers reported sorting CD4+ naive, central memory, regulatory and stem cell-like memory cells via CD45RO/CCR7/CD25/CD127/CD95/CD27. Sequenced material: naive CD4+ T cells from blood. The sequence derives from a man aged 25-45 years with type 1 diabetes. The genes are TRBV18 and TRBJ2-7, with a weak D call TRBD2 (5 bases). The CDR3 reads CASSRTAPEDSDTYEQYF. DNA of the CDR3: TGTGCCAGCTCCCGGACGGCGCCCGAAGATAGCGACACCTACGAGCAGTACTTC.